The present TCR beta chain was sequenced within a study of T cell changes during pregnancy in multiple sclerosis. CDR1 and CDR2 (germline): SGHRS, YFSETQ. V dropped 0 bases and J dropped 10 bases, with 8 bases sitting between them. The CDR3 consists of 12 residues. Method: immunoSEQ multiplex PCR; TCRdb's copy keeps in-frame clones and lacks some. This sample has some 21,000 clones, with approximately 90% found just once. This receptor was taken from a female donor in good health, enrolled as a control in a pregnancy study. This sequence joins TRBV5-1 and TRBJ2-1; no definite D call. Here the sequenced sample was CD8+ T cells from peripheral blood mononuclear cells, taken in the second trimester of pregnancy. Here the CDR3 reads CASSLAKSEQFF. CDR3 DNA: TGCGCCAGCAGCTTGGCCAAGAGCGAGCAGTTCTTC.